This TCR beta chain is from a study of STAT5B mutations in CD4+ large granular lymphocyte leukemia. Study-wide results and limits: Without HLA matching, higher CD4+ than CD8+ T-LGLL clonality could reflect small sample size. No patients shared main leukemic clonotypes, though roughly 23% appeared at low frequency elsewhere.

Remarks on this clone: What it binds is not known.

Sequencing was at survey level. Repertoires were generated with immunoSEQ multiplex PCR, while TCRdb's copy carries only in-frame clones and drops some. The sample lists 35,000 to 40,000 clones, around 75% occurring once. The source of this sequence is a human donor in good health. The sample taken for sequencing was CD4+ T cells from blood buffy coats.

The CDR3 spells CASSQTGLADTQYF. The CDR3 nucleotides read TGTGCCAGCAGCCAAACAGGTTTGGCAGATACGCAGTATTTT. The V gene is TRBV11-3, the J gene TRBJ2-3; D is perhaps TRBD1 (5 bases). There are 14 residues in the CDR3. Germline values: CDR1 SGHNT, CDR2 YENEEA. Trimming removed 5 bases from V and 4 bases from J, with 13 bases in between.